This TCR beta chain stems from a study of cytomegalovirus exposure and HLA in healthy donors. The germline gives CDR1 SEHNR, CDR2 FQNEAQ (reference sequence). V lost 5 bases and J lost 3, with 19 bases in between. The CDR3 is 17 amino acids. This clone occurred once. Its antigen is not known. Findings and limits, study-wide: In a later analysis, several top co-occurrence clusters appeared linked to parvovirus B19, influenza, CMV and Epstein-Barr virus.

Samples came from healthy bone marrow donors. PCR primers comprised 60 Vbeta and 13 Jbeta primers. Some clones are missing from TCRdb's copy, which holds only in-frame ones; the method was immunoSEQ multiplex PCR. This repertoire shows under 150,000 clones, 75% to 85% found once; its top ten account for 4%. Specimen: PBMCs. The chain has TRBV7-9 and TRBJ1-4, with D possibly being TRBD1 (5 bases). The origin of this receptor is a woman aged 40 to 49 in good health and CMV-seronegative. The DNA of the CDR3 is TGTGCCAGCAGCGATCCCGGAGAAGGGGTGGCTAATGAAAAACTGTTTTTT. This gives the protein CASSDPGEGVANEKLFF.